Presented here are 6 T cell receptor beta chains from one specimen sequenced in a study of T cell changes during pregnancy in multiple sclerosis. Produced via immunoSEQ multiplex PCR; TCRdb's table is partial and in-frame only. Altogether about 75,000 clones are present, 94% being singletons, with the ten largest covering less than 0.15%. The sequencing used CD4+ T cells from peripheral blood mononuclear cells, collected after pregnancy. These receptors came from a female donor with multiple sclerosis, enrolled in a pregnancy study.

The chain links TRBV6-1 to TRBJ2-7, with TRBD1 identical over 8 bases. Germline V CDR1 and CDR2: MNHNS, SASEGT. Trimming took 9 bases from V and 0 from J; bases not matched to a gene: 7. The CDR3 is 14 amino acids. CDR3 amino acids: CASVGTGFSYEQYF. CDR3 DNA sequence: TGTGCCAGTGTAGGGACAGGTTTCTCCTACGAGCAGTACTTC.

The chain's CDR3 is CASSGLITSGLTNYEQYF. CDR3 coding DNA: TGTGCCAGCAGTGGCCTGATTACTAGCGGACTTACCAACTACGAGCAGTACTTC. The rearrangement links TRBV6-1 to TRBJ2-7, with 8 nucleotides matching TRBD2. Trimming at V came to 4 bases and at J to 3 bases, leaving 17 bases not matched to a gene. CDR3 length: 18 amino acids. From germline, CDR1 is MNHNS and CDR2 SASEGT.

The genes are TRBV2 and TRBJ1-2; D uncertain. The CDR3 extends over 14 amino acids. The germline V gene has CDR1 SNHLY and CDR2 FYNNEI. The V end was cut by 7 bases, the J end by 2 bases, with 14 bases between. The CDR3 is CASTADGLNYGYTF. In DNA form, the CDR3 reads TGTGCCAGCACCGCCGACGGACTCAACTATGGCTACACCTTC.

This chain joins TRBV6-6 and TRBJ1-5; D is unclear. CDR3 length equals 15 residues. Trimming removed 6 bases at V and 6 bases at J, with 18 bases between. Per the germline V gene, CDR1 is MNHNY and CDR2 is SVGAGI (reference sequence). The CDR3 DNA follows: TGTGCCAGCAGCCCCGAGGGCCTAACCCCTCAGCCCCAGCATTTT. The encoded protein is CASSPEGLTPQPQHF.

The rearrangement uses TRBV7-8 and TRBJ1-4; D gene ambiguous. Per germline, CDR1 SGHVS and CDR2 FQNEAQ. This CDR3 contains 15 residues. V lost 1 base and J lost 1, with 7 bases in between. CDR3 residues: CASSLGGLTNEKLFF. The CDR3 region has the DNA TGTGCCAGCAGCTTAGGCGGGCTAACTAATGAAAAACTGTTTTTT.

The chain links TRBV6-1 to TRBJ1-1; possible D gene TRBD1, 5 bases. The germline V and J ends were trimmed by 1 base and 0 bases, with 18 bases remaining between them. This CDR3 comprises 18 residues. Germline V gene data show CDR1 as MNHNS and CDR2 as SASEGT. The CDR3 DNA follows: TGTGCCAGCAGTGAAGTCGGGTTGGCAGGGATTATGAACACTGAAGCTTTCTTT. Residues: CASSEVGLAGIMNTEAFF.